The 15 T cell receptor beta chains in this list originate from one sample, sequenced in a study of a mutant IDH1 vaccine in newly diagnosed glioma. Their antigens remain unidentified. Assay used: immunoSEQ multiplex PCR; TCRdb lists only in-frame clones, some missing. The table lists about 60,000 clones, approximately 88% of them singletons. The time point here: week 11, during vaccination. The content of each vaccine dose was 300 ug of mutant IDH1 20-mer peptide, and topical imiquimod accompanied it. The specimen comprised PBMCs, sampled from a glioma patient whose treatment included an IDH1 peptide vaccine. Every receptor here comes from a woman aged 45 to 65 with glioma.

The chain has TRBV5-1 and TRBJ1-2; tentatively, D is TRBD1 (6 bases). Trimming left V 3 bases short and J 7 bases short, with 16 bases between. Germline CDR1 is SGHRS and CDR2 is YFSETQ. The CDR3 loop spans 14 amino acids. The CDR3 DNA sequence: TGCGCCAGCAGCTCAGAAGCACAGGGAGGTGGCTACACCTTC. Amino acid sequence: CASSSEAQGGGYTF.

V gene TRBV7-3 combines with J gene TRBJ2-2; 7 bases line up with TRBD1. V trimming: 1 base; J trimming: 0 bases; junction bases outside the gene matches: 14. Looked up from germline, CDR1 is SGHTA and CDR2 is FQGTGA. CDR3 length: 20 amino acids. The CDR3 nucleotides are TGTGCCAGCAGCTTAAAGCCGGGACAGACCCGCCAGACGAACACCGGGGAGCTGTTTTTT. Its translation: CASSLKPGQTRQTNTGELFF.

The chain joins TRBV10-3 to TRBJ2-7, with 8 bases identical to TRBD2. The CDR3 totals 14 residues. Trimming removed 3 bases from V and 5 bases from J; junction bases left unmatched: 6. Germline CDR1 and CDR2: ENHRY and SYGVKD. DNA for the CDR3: TGTGCCATCAGTGAATTAGTCGGGAGGGACGAGCAGTACTTC. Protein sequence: CAISELVGRDEQYF.

CDR3 DNA sequence: TGTGCCAGCAGCTTAAAGGGACAGACCCCCGACGAGCAGTACTTC. It codes for CASSLKGQTPDEQYF. The chain recombines TRBV7-9 with TRBJ2-7, with 7 bases that match TRBD1. V was clipped by 2 bases and J by 5 bases; unmatched bases: 9. This CDR3 spans 15 amino acids. Germline lookup yields CDR1 SEHNR and CDR2 FQNEAQ (reference sequence).

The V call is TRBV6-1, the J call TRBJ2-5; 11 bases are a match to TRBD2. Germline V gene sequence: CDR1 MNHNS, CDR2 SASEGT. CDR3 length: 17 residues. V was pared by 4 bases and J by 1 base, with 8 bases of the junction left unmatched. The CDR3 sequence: CASSGPSSGGIQETQYF. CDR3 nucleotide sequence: TGTGCCAGCAGTGGACCCTCTAGCGGGGGGATCCAAGAGACCCAGTACTTC.

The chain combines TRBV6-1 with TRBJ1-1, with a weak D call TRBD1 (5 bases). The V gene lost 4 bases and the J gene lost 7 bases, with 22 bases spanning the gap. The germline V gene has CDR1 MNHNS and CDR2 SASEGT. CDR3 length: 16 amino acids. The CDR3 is CASSGRWGSIGGEAFF. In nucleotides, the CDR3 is TGTGCCAGCAGTGGTCGATGGGGGTCAATCGGCGGTGAAGCTTTCTTT.

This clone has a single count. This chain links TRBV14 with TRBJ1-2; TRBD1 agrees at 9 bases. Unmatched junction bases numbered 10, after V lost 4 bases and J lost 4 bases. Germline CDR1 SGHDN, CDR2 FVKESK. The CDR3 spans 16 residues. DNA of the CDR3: TGTGCCAGCAGCCTCATCCAAAACAGGGGGCCCTATGGCTACACCTTC. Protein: CASSLIQNRGPYGYTF. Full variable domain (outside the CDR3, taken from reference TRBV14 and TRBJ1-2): EAGVTQFPSHSVIEKGQTVTLRCDPISGHDNLYWYRRVMGKEIKFLLHFVKESKQDESGMPNNRFLAERTGGTYSTLKVQPAELEDSGVYFCASSLIQNRGPYGYTFGSGTRLTVV.

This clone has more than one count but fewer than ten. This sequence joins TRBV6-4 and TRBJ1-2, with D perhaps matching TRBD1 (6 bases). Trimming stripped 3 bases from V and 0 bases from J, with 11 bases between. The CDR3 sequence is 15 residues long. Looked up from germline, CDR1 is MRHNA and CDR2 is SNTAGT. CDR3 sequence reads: CASSEGGTANYGYTF. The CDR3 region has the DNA TGTGCCAGCAGTGAGGGGGGCACAGCTAACTATGGCTACACCTTC.

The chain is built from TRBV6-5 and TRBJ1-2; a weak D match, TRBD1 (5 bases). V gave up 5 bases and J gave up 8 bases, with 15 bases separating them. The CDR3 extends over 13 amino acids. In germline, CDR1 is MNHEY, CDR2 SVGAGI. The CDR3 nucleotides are TGTGCCAGCAGTCGGGGACTTTCCTACGGCTACACCTTC. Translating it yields CASSRGLSYGYTF.

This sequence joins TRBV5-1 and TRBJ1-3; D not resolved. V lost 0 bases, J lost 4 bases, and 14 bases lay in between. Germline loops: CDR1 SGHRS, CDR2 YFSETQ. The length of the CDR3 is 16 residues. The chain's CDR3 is CASSLGGNGVGNTIYF. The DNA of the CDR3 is TGCGCCAGCAGCTTGGGAGGGAACGGCGTAGGAAACACCATATATTTT.

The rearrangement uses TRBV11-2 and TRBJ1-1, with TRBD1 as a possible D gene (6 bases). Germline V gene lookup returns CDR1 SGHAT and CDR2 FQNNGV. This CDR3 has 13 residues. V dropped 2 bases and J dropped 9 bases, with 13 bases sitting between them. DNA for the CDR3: TGTGCCAGCAGCTTACGGTACAGGGAGCAAGCTTTCTTT. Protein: CASSLRYREQAFF.

The CDR3 loop reads CASSLVGPIAGGINEQFF. Written as DNA, the CDR3 is TGCGCCAGCAGCTTGGTCGGGCCCATAGCGGGGGGGATCAATGAGCAGTTCTTC. This chain uses TRBV5-1 with TRBJ2-1, with TRBD2 identical over 11 bases. CDR1 and CDR2 from the germline V gene are SGHRS and YFSETQ. The CDR3 extends over 18 amino acids. With V trimmed by 0 bases and J by 6 bases, 11 bases remained unmatched.

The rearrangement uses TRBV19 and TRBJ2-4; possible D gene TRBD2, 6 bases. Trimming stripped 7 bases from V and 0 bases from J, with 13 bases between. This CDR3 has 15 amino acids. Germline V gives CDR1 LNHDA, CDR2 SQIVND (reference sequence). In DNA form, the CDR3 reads TGTGCCAGTAATTCCTGGGGGGTAGCCAAAAACATTCAGTACTTC. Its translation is CASNSWGVAKNIQYF.

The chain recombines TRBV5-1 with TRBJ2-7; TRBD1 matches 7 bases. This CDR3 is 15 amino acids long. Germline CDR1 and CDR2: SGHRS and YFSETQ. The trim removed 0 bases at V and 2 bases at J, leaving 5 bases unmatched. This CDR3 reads CASSLASTGTYEQYF. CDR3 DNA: TGCGCCAGCAGCTTGGCCTCGACAGGGACCTACGAGCAGTACTTC.

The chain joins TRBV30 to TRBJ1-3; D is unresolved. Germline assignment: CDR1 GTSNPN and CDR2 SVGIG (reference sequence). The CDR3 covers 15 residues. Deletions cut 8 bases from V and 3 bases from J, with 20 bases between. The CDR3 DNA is TGTGCCAGACAACCCCCCAGGCGATTTGGAAACACCATATATTTT. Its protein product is CARQPPRRFGNTIYF.